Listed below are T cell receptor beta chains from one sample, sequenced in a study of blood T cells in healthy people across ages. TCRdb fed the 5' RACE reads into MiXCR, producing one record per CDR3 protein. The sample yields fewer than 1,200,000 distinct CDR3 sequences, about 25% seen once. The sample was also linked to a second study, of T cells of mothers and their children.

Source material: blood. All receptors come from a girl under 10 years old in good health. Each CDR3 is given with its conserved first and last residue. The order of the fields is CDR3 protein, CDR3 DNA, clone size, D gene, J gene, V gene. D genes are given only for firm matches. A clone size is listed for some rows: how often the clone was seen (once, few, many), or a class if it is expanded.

CASSPEHDRGKTQYF | TGTGCCAGCAGTCCAGAGCACGACAGGGGGAAGACCCAGTACTTC | few | TRBD1 | TRBJ2-5 | TRBV6-5
CASSPGPGDRGYTF | TGTGCCAGCTCACCGGGACCAGGGGATCGCGGCTACACCTTC | few | - | TRBJ1-2 | TRBV18
CSVGSANTEAFF | TGCAGCGTTGGGTCAGCGAACACTGAAGCTTTCTTT | - | - | TRBJ1-1 | TRBV29-1
CASSLWTSGSSEQFF | TGTGCCAGCAGCCTGTGGACTAGCGGGAGCAGTGAGCAGTTCTTC | - | TRBD2 | TRBJ2-1 | TRBV7-2
CASSLAWDREPREQFF | TGTGCCAGCAGCTTAGCTTGGGACAGGGAGCCACGGGAGCAGTTCTTC | once | TRBD1 | TRBJ2-1 | TRBV7-9
CATLKEDVNIQYF | TGTGCCACCCTTAAGGAGGATGTAAACATTCAGTACTTC | - | - | TRBJ2-4 | TRBV12-3/TRBV12-4
CASRLPLAGRNTEAFF | TGTGCCAGCAGACTACCACTGGCAGGGAGGAACACTGAAGCTTTCTTT | - | - | TRBJ1-1 | TRBV6-1
CASSDGALNTEAFF | TGTGCCAGCAGTGACGGGGCTTTGAACACTGAAGCTTTCTTT | - | - | TRBJ1-1 | TRBV6-4
CASSRTGGNGNTIYF | TGTGCCAGCTCACGGACAGGGGGAAATGGAAACACCATATATTTT | - | TRBD1 | TRBJ1-3 | TRBV18
CASSYLDTRLPGSGNTIYF | TGTGCCAGCAGTTATTTGGACACAAGGCTCCCGGGCTCTGGAAACACCATATATTTT | - | - | TRBJ1-3 | TRBV6-5
CASSLDGQDQEAQYF | TGCGCCAGCAGCTTGGACGGACAGGATCAAGAGGCCCAGTACTTC | - | TRBD1 | TRBJ2-5 | TRBV5-1
CASSSGLAPNTQYF | TGTGCCAGCAGTTCCGGACTAGCGCCTAATACGCAGTATTTT | few | TRBD2 | TRBJ2-3 | TRBV6-2/TRBV6-3
CASSQDWRWLESREQYF | TGTGCCAGCAGCCAAGATTGGCGCTGGCTAGAGTCCCGCGAGCAGTACTTC | - | - | TRBJ2-7 | TRBV3-1
CASRTRSGRPDTQYF | TGTGCCAGCAGGACCCGTAGCGGGAGACCAGATACGCAGTATTTT | few | TRBD2 | TRBJ2-3 | TRBV7-3
CSARDLRRQNNYGYTF | TGCAGTGCTAGAGACCTACGGAGACAGAATAACTATGGCTACACCTTC | - | - | TRBJ1-2 | TRBV20-1
CASIGLTYNEQFF | TGCGCCAGCATAGGACTCACCTACAATGAGCAGTTCTTC | - | - | TRBJ2-1 | TRBV5-1
CASSFLSGGARDNEQFF | TGTGCCAGCAGCTTTTTGAGCGGGGGGGCCCGGGACAATGAGCAGTTCTTC | - | TRBD2 | TRBJ2-1 | TRBV4-2
CASREGAGGSETQYF | TGCGCCAGCAGAGAAGGAGCGGGAGGTAGCGAGACCCAGTACTTC | - | TRBD2 | TRBJ2-5 | TRBV5-1
CASSFRYGTGRSSYNSPLHF | TGTGCCAGCAGTTTCCGGTACGGAACAGGACGAAGCTCCTATAATTCACCCCTCCACTTT | - | - | TRBJ1-6 | TRBV12-3/TRBV12-4
CSASPQLFEKLFF | TGCAGTGCTAGTCCCCAGTTGTTTGAAAAACTGTTTTTT | - | - | TRBJ1-4 | TRBV20-1
CSVMTANTEAFF | TGCAGCGTTATGACAGCGAACACTGAAGCTTTCTTT | - | - | TRBJ1-1 | TRBV29-1
CASSELAPGTYNEQFF | TGTGCCAGCAGTGAGCTAGCCCCCGGAACCTACAATGAGCAGTTCTTC | few | - | TRBJ2-1 | TRBV2
CASSLETETVKLFF | TGTGCCAGCAGCTTAGAAACAGAAACCGTAAAACTGTTTTTT | few | - | TRBJ1-4 | TRBV7-2
CSVGLGVNEQFF | TGCAGCGTTGGATTAGGGGTCAATGAGCAGTTCTTC | - | - | TRBJ2-1 | TRBV29-1
CASSSKTSGSENEQFF | TGTGCCAGCAGCTCCAAGACTAGCGGGAGCGAAAATGAGCAGTTCTTC | once | TRBD2 | TRBJ2-1 | TRBV7-3
CSVDRGENTEAFF | TGCAGCGTGGACAGGGGAGAGAACACTGAAGCTTTCTTT | - | TRBD1 | TRBJ1-1 | TRBV29-1
CASSLDLGGTADTQYF | TGTGCCAGCAGCTTAGATCTAGGCGGGACAGCAGATACGCAGTATTTT | - | - | TRBJ2-3 | TRBV11-2
CASSASEMAHF | TGTGCCAGCAGTGCGAGCGAAATGGCCCACTTC | - | - | TRBJ1-2 | TRBV25-1
CSADSPTGVNEKLFF | TGCAGTGCTGATTCTCCGACCGGAGTTAATGAAAAACTGTTTTTT | few | - | TRBJ1-4 | TRBV20-1
CASSLLRGQLDGYTF | TGTGCCAGCAGCTTACTACGGGGGCAGCTAGATGGCTACACCTTC | few | - | TRBJ1-2 | TRBV7-3
CAILGGVNEQFF | TGTGCCATCCTAGGGGGGGTCAATGAGCAGTTCTTC | few | - | TRBJ2-1 | TRBV6-6
CASSGGGQPQHF | TGTGCCAGCAGCGGGGGTGGACAGCCCCAGCATTTT | - | - | TRBJ1-5 | TRBV27
CASSDGPFYGYTF | TGTGCCAGCAGTGATGGGCCGTTCTATGGCTACACCTTC | - | - | TRBJ1-2 | TRBV6-1
CASSPYGGLAGGWETQYF | TGTGCCAGCAGCCCGTACGGGGGACTAGCGGGAGGTTGGGAGACCCAGTACTTC | - | TRBD2 | TRBJ2-5 | TRBV28
CASSRAGNEQFF | TGTGCCAGCAGCCGGGCCGGCAATGAGCAGTTCTTC | many | - | TRBJ2-1 | TRBV4-2
CASSLSNSRTDTQYF | TGTGCCAGCAGCTTATCGAACAGCCGCACAGATACGCAGTATTTT | few | - | TRBJ2-3 | TRBV7-9
CSARVAGGREQYF | TGCAGTGCTAGAGTAGCGGGAGGGCGCGAGCAGTACTTC | - | TRBD2 | TRBJ2-7 | TRBV20-1
CASSHQGIETQYF | TGCGCCAGCAGCCATCAGGGTATAGAGACCCAGTACTTC | - | - | TRBJ2-5 | TRBV4-1
CSAEAYSTGEELFPVEQFF | TGCAGTGCTGAGGCCTACAGTACAGGGGAGGAACTTTTTCCCGTCGAGCAGTTCTTC | - | - | TRBJ2-1 | TRBV20-1
CASRASGGQETQYF | TGTGCCAGCAGGGCTAGCGGGGGCCAAGAGACCCAGTACTTC | - | TRBD2 | TRBJ2-5 | TRBV2
CATRGTGGDRAFF | TGTGCCACCAGAGGCACAGGGGGCGATAGGGCTTTCTTT | few | TRBD1 | TRBJ1-1 | TRBV24-1
CASSERIEETQYF | TGTGCCAGCAGTGAACGGATTGAGGAGACCCAGTACTTC | - | - | TRBJ2-5 | TRBV25-1
CASSLITSEQFF | TGCGCCAGCAGCTTGATAACTAGTGAGCAGTTCTTC | - | - | TRBJ2-1 | TRBV5-1
CASGAVGLEQYF | TGTGCCAGCGGAGCGGTGGGGCTCGAGCAGTACTTC | - | - | TRBJ2-7 | TRBV27
CSAQLAEDTQYF | TGCAGTGCTCAACTAGCGGAAGATACGCAGTATTTT | - | TRBD2 | TRBJ2-3 | TRBV20-1
CASSLLRDRDDDEQFF | TGTGCCAGCAGCTTACTCCGGGATCGAGATGACGATGAGCAGTTCTTC | - | - | TRBJ2-1 | TRBV7-9
CASSSQYDGNTEAFF | TGTGCCAGCAGCTCCCAATATGACGGGAACACTGAAGCTTTCTTT | - | - | TRBJ1-1 | TRBV7-6
CSATPGTSGLTSTDTQYF | TGCAGTGCTACTCCTGGGACTAGCGGGTTGACTAGCACAGATACGCAGTATTTT | - | TRBD2 | TRBJ2-3 | TRBV20-1
CASTASGSEETQYF | TGTGCCAGCACCGCTAGCGGATCCGAAGAGACCCAGTACTTC | - | TRBD2 | TRBJ2-5 | TRBV7-9
CASVRSYGYTF | TGTGCCAGCGTGAGGTCCTATGGCTACACCTTC | few | - | TRBJ1-2 | TRBV12-3/TRBV12-4
CASQRDPQETQYF | TGTGCCAGCCAACGGGACCCCCAAGAGACCCAGTACTTC | - | - | TRBJ2-5 | TRBV13
CASSEIRSSYEQYF | TGTGCCAGCAGTGAAATCCGTAGCTCCTACGAGCAGTACTTC | few | - | TRBJ2-7 | TRBV6-1
CASSQDVVYLYEQFF | TGCGCCAGCAGCCAAGACGTGGTGTATCTATATGAGCAGTTCTTC | - | - | TRBJ2-1 | TRBV4-1
CASSLAGLAGAYEQYF | TGTGCCAGCAGCCTAGCGGGACTAGCGGGTGCGTACGAGCAGTACTTC | - | TRBD2 | TRBJ2-7 | TRBV3-1
CASSYSTGVSDTQYF | TGTGCCAGCAGCTATTCGACAGGGGTATCAGATACGCAGTATTTT | - | TRBD1 | TRBJ2-3 | TRBV7-2
CASSFGSNTEAFF | TGTGCCAGCAGCTTCGGCTCAAACACTGAAGCTTTCTTT | - | - | TRBJ1-1 | TRBV7-9
CASSQVRLGDEQFF | TGTGCCAGCAGCCAAGTTCGTCTAGGGGATGAGCAGTTCTTC | - | - | TRBJ2-1 | TRBV3-1
CASSARVLGGEKLFF | TGTGCCAGCAGTGCCAGGGTTTTAGGGGGAGAAAAACTGTTTTTT | few | - | TRBJ1-4 | TRBV28
CASSLQGAAYEQYF | TGTGCCAGCAGTTTACAGGGGGCGGCCTACGAGCAGTACTTC | few | TRBD1 | TRBJ2-7 | TRBV28